Listed below are T cell receptor beta chains from one sample, sequenced in a study of regulatory T cells in long-lasting Graves disease. MiXCR was run by TCRdb on the multiplex PCR reads, yielding one entry per CDR3 protein. The profile shows a few hundred thousand distinct CDR3 sequences, about 14% of them singletons. The sample also formed part of further work on T cells in Graves' hyperthyroidism and ophthalmopathy.

This material consisted of peripheral blood mononuclear cells (PBMCs), taken at new diagnosis, from a patient treated with antithyroid drugs. These receptors were taken from a woman between 50 and 59 years old with Graves disease. CDR3s include the opening cysteine and the closing phenylalanine or tryptophan. D genes are given only for firm matches. Size is stated for part of the rows, as once, few or many counts, or as a class when the clone is expanded.

j_call: TRBJ1-1; cdr3_length: 17; d_call: TRBD1; v_call: TRBV6-5; clone_size: many; cdr3_nt: TGTGCCAGCAGTTACCCCCGACAGGGGGCACCGAACACTGAAGCTTTCTTT; cdr3_aa: CASSYPRQGAPNTEAFF
j_call: TRBJ2-7; cdr3_length: 16; d_call: TRBD1; v_call: TRBV9; clone_size: .; cdr3_nt: TGTGCCAGCAGCGTAGGACGGACAGGGGGCTTTTACGAGCAGTACTTC; cdr3_aa: CASSVGRTGGFYEQYF
j_call: TRBJ1-2; cdr3_length: 15; d_call: .; v_call: TRBV18; clone_size: few; cdr3_nt: TGTGCCAGCTCACCCCTCATTACCACTAACTATGGCTACACCTTC; cdr3_aa: CASSPLITTNYGYTF
j_call: TRBJ1-2; cdr3_length: 12; d_call: .; v_call: TRBV28; clone_size: many; cdr3_nt: TGTGCCAGCAGCTTGTCTAACTATGGCTACACCTTC; cdr3_aa: CASSLSNYGYTF
j_call: TRBJ2-3; cdr3_length: 16; d_call: TRBD2; v_call: TRBV7-8; clone_size: .; cdr3_nt: TGTGCCAGCAGCTTAGTTCTGGGAGGGTTCGCAGATACGCAGTATTTT; cdr3_aa: CASSLVLGGFADTQYF
j_call: TRBJ2-1; cdr3_length: 15; d_call: .; v_call: TRBV24-1; clone_size: few; cdr3_nt: TGTGCCACCAGTGACTCCGGGACCCTCCGCAATGAGCAGTTCTTC; cdr3_aa: CATSDSGTLRNEQFF
j_call: TRBJ2-7; cdr3_length: 20; d_call: TRBD2; v_call: TRBV6-2/TRBV6-3; clone_size: few; cdr3_nt: TGTGCCAGCAGTGAAGCCCCTCTGGGACTAGCGGGAGGGACCTCCTACGAGCAGTACTTC; cdr3_aa: CASSEAPLGLAGGTSYEQYF
j_call: TRBJ2-6; cdr3_length: 15; d_call: .; v_call: TRBV2; clone_size: many; cdr3_nt: TGTGCCAGCAGTCAGACATACTCTGGGGCCAACGTCCTGACTTTC; cdr3_aa: CASSQTYSGANVLTF
j_call: TRBJ2-1; cdr3_length: 15; d_call: TRBD2; v_call: TRBV7-8; clone_size: .; cdr3_nt: TGTGCCAGCAGCTTGGACGGGAGGGCATACAATGAGCAGTTCTTC; cdr3_aa: CASSLDGRAYNEQFF
j_call: TRBJ2-5; cdr3_length: 15; d_call: TRBD2; v_call: TRBV27; clone_size: .; cdr3_nt: TGTGCCAGCAGTCATCAGACTAGCGGGAAAGAGACCCAGTACTTC; cdr3_aa: CASSHQTSGKETQYF
j_call: TRBJ1-3; cdr3_length: 15; d_call: .; v_call: TRBV6-1; clone_size: few; cdr3_nt: TGTGCCAGCAGTGAACAGGGTTTTTCTGGAAACACCATATATTTT; cdr3_aa: CASSEQGFSGNTIYF
j_call: TRBJ2-5; cdr3_length: 13; d_call: TRBD2; v_call: TRBV19; clone_size: many; cdr3_nt: TGTGCCAGTAGTAGTGGCGGGAGTAAGACCCAGTACTTC; cdr3_aa: CASSSGGSKTQYF
j_call: TRBJ2-3; cdr3_length: 18; d_call: .; v_call: TRBV6-2/TRBV6-3; clone_size: .; cdr3_nt: TGTGCCAGCAGTTATTCAGGGGGTGGGGGGAGTCCCCCAGATACGCAGTATTTT; cdr3_aa: CASSYSGGGGSPPDTQYF
j_call: TRBJ2-1; cdr3_length: 15; d_call: TRBD2; v_call: TRBV20-1; clone_size: many; cdr3_nt: TGCAGTGCTAGAGATCTGGCCAGCGGGAGGGGTGAGCAGTTCTTC; cdr3_aa: CSARDLASGRGEQFF
j_call: TRBJ2-1; cdr3_length: 17; d_call: TRBD2; v_call: TRBV5-5; clone_size: many; cdr3_nt: TGTGCCAGCAGCTTCATCCAGGGACTAGCGTCAGACAATGAGCAGTTCTTC; cdr3_aa: CASSFIQGLASDNEQFF
j_call: TRBJ1-3; cdr3_length: 15; d_call: .; v_call: TRBV7-2; clone_size: few; cdr3_nt: TGTGCCAGCAGCTTAGTTGAGGGACCTGGAAACACCATATATTTT; cdr3_aa: CASSLVEGPGNTIYF
j_call: TRBJ1-3; cdr3_length: 11; d_call: .; v_call: TRBV10-3; clone_size: .; cdr3_nt: TGTGCCATCGGCGAGGGAAACACCATATATTTT; cdr3_aa: CAIGEGNTIYF
j_call: TRBJ2-2; cdr3_length: 19; d_call: TRBD1; v_call: TRBV7-9; clone_size: few; cdr3_nt: TGTGCCAGCAGCCCGTCGAGCTGGACAGGGGGTGAGAACACCGGGGAGCTGTTTTTT; cdr3_aa: CASSPSSWTGGENTGELFF
j_call: TRBJ2-1; cdr3_length: 16; d_call: TRBD2; v_call: TRBV18; clone_size: many; cdr3_nt: TGTGCCAGCTCACCACTGCCTAGCGGGAGGGCTAAAGAGCAGTTCTTC; cdr3_aa: CASSPLPSGRAKEQFF
j_call: TRBJ2-2; cdr3_length: 14; d_call: .; v_call: TRBV6-2/TRBV6-3; clone_size: few; cdr3_nt: TGTGCCAGCAACCCCCACAGGGACACCGGGGAGCTGTTTTTT; cdr3_aa: CASNPHRDTGELFF
j_call: TRBJ1-1; cdr3_length: 13; d_call: .; v_call: TRBV5-1; clone_size: many; cdr3_nt: TGTGCCAGCAGCTTAGACGTGAACACTGAAGCTTTCTTT; cdr3_aa: CASSLDVNTEAFF
j_call: TRBJ2-1; cdr3_length: 14; d_call: TRBD2; v_call: TRBV27; clone_size: few; cdr3_nt: TGTGCCAGCAGTCTCCGGACTAGTCCCAATGAGCAGTTCTTC; cdr3_aa: CASSLRTSPNEQFF